This entry features one T cell receptor beta chain sequence. What it recognizes is unknown. The CDR3 has 15 residues. Germline V gene sequence: CDR1 SGHRS, CDR2 YFSETQ. After removal of 4 bases from V and 2 bases from J, the junction contained 3 bases not matched to a gene. What was sequenced were expressed TCRB transcripts, since all of the isolated RNA had been reverse transcribed. Sequencing used immunoSEQ multiplex PCR; TCRdb keeps in-frame clones, though not all of them. This sample has roughly 260,000 clones, with about a tenth found just once. The data were obtained in a study of beta chain features in type 1 diabetes. About the research overall: In age, gender and cell yields, patients were similar to healthy donors. Overall study results and limits: Across patients, naive, central memory and Treg TCRB repertoires exhibited apparently greater similarity than was observed across healthy donors. All four CD4+ subsets of Type 1 diabetes patients contained TCRB CDR3s that were moderately but significantly shorter. Type 1 diabetes patients had VDJ junctions that carried fewer insertions and more deletions.

The origin of this receptor is a man younger than 45 with type 1 diabetes. The chain links TRBV5-1 to TRBJ2-7; 13 bases match TRBD2. The sample consisted of naive CD4+ T cells from blood. CDR3 sequence (DNA): TGCGCCAGCAGCGGTGGACTAGCGGGGGCCTACGAGCAGTACTTC. Amino acid sequence: CASSGGLAGAYEQYF.